Following are 27 T cell receptor beta chains from one sample sequenced in a study of response to subunit inactivated influenza vaccine. TCRdb re-called the RT-PCR reads with MiXCR, one entry per CDR3 protein. The sample carries approximately 300,000 distinct CDR3 sequences, about 20% recorded once. Specimen: PBMCs from blood, collected less than 22 months after vaccination. These receptors were obtained from a man aged 45-69 years who received an inactivated influenza vaccine.

A few counts support this clonotype. Here the CDR3 DNA reads TGCAGTGCTAGAGGGTTCGGACAGGGGACTTTATACCAAGAGACCCAGTACTTC. This translates into CSARGFGQGTLYQETQYF. V usage is TRBV20-1 and J usage is TRBJ2-5; TRBD1 matches 9 bases. Trimming removed 1 base from V and 0 bases from J; junction bases left unmatched: 12. Germline CDR1 is DFQATT and CDR2 is SNEGSKA (reference sequence). This CDR3 has 18 residues.

This clonotype was observed a handful of times. The V gene is TRBV20-1, the J gene TRBJ2-3; no clear D gene. The germline CDR1 and CDR2 sequences are DFQATT and SNEGSKA (reference sequence). This CDR3 contains 13 residues. V was cut by 6 bases and J by 2 bases, with 12 bases left in between. The chain's CDR3 is CSAIGPNTDTQYF. The CDR3 nucleotides are TGCAGTGCCATAGGCCCGAACACAGATACGCAGTATTTT.

This clonotype came up once. The chain recombines TRBV4-1 with TRBJ1-2; no definite D call. Trimming shortened V by 3 bases and J by 6 bases, and 23 bases separated the two germline ends. Germline assignment: CDR1 MGHRA and CDR2 YSYEKL. The CDR3 is 17 amino acids. The CDR3 spells CASSHTLRDHPGNGYTF. The CDR3 DNA follows: TGCGCCAGCAGCCATACCCTCCGGGATCACCCCGGCAATGGCTACACCTTC.

This chain connects TRBV18 to TRBJ1-4; D is unclear. In germline, CDR1 is KGHSH, CDR2 LQKENI. The V gene lost 1 base and the J gene lost 5 bases, with 5 bases spanning the gap. The CDR3 runs to 13 residues. The CDR3 nucleotides read TGTGCCAGCTCACCACGGTCCAATGAAAAACTGTTTTTT. Protein: CASSPRSNEKLFF.

The CDR3 DNA sequence: TGTGCCAGCAGCTTAGAGGGTGGTGGGTACAATGAGCAGTTCTTC. Residues: CASSLEGGGYNEQFF. The V and J genes are TRBV11-1 and TRBJ2-1; D is unclear. V gave up 1 base and J gave up 4 bases, with 11 bases separating them. This CDR3 is built from 15 residues. Germline V gene data show CDR1 as SGHAT and CDR2 as FQDESV (reference sequence).

This chain links TRBV20-1 with TRBJ2-3; weak D call: TRBD2 (6 bases). V lost 1 base, J lost 4 bases, and 12 bases lay in between. Germline lookup yields CDR1 DFQATT and CDR2 SNEGSKA (reference sequence). The CDR3 loop spans 14 amino acids. The CDR3 sequence is CSARGGTGADTQYF. The CDR3 nucleotides read TGCAGTGCTAGAGGGGGGACTGGGGCAGATACGCAGTATTTT.

CDR3 protein: CASSEHQQGRSSPLHF. CDR3 nucleotides: TGTGCCAGCAGTGAACACCAACAGGGGCGATCTTCACCCCTCCACTTT. This chain uses TRBV6-1 with TRBJ1-6; 7 bases map to TRBD1. The CDR3 contains 16 residues. Unmatched junction bases numbered 10, after V lost 2 bases and J lost 9 bases. Germline V CDR1 and CDR2: MNHNS, SASEGT.

This clonotype was seen a handful of times. The chain recombines TRBV4-2 with TRBJ2-5; 11 bases align to TRBD1. The CDR3 contains 16 residues. Germline V lookup: CDR1 LGHNA, CDR2 YNFKEQ. The ends lost 1 base at V and 5 bases at J; junction bases unmatched: 6. CDR3 region: CASSQGTGGMGETQYF. The CDR3 DNA reads TGTGCCAGCAGCCAAGGGACAGGGGGCATGGGGGAGACCCAGTACTTC.

This clonotype has only a few counts. The genes are TRBV5-6 and TRBJ1-3, with unresolved D. CDR3 length: 16 amino acids. The V gene lost 1 base and the J gene lost 0 bases, with 11 bases spanning the gap. Germline CDR1 and CDR2: SGHDT and YYEEEE. The CDR3: CASSLYSRDSGNTIYF. The CDR3 DNA follows: TGTGCCAGCAGCTTGTACTCCCGAGACTCTGGAAACACCATATATTTT.

This clonotype was seen a handful of times. This chain uses TRBV6-5 with TRBJ1-2; TRBD1 aligns across 7 bases. Trimming took 2 bases from V and 2 from J; bases not matched to a gene: 5. Germline V lookup: CDR1 MNHEY, CDR2 SVGAGI. The CDR3 loop spans 15 amino acids. The CDR3 sequence is CASSYLGGENYGYTF. As DNA, the CDR3 is TGTGCCAGCAGTTACCTAGGGGGCGAGAACTATGGCTACACCTTC.

V is TRBV30 and J is TRBJ2-7; weak D call: TRBD1 (6 bases). Germline CDR1 and CDR2: GTSNPN and SVGIG (reference sequence). Deletions cut 5 bases from V and 6 bases from J, with 17 bases between. This CDR3 is 13 amino acids long. The CDR3 loop is CAWAPGQLREQYF. The CDR3, as DNA: TGTGCCTGGGCGCCGGGACAACTCCGCGAGCAGTACTTC.

V usage is TRBV5-1 and J usage is TRBJ1-3, with D possibly being TRBD1 (5 bases). The ends were cut back, 1 base at V and 0 bases at J, with 11 bases in the middle. Germline V gene sequence: CDR1 SGHRS, CDR2 YFSETQ. The CDR3 consists of 16 residues. The chain's CDR3 is CASSLSGGFSGNTIYF. DNA of the CDR3: TGCGCCAGCAGCTTGAGCGGGGGTTTCTCTGGAAACACCATATATTTT.

The chain carries TRBV20-1 and TRBJ1-5; no clear D. The CDR3 covers 16 residues. Trimming removed 2 bases at V and 1 base at J, with 15 bases between. Germline assignment: CDR1 DFQATT and CDR2 SNEGSKA (reference sequence). CDR3 bases: TGCAGTGCTAGATCGGGCCGGACTGGGAGCAATCAGCCCCAGCATTTT. Translated, it gives CSARSGRTGSNQPQHF.

The sample holds a few counts of this clonotype. The V and J genes are TRBV15 and TRBJ1-2; a possible D gene is TRBD1 (5 bases). V shed 5 bases and J shed 0 bases, with 16 bases lying between them. The CDR3 runs 16 residues. The germline CDR1 and CDR2 sequences are LNHNV and YYDKDF (reference sequence). This CDR3 reads CATSYRTRPPNYGYTF. CDR3 DNA: TGTGCCACCAGCTACCGGACAAGGCCCCCTAACTATGGCTACACCTTC.

This clonotype was counted many times. The V gene is TRBV29-1, the J gene TRBJ1-2; D is perhaps TRBD1 (6 bases). With 7 bases removed from V and 7 bases from J, the gap between germline ends came to 22 bases. This CDR3 is built from 14 residues. The V gene's germline CDR1 is SQVTM and CDR2 ANQGSEA. This CDR3 is CSAFYRGQISGYTF. CDR3 nucleotide sequence: TGCAGCGCCTTTTATCGGGGGCAAATCAGTGGCTACACCTTC.

V is TRBV10-3 and J is TRBJ2-1; the D call may be TRBD1 or TRBD2 (6 bases each). The CDR3 spans 20 residues. Germline V gene sequence: CDR1 ENHRY, CDR2 SYGVKD. Between the trimmed V and J ends, which lost 0 bases and 4 bases, there was a span of 25 bases. The CDR3 reads CAISESLTGTGRQSYNEQFF. For the CDR3, the DNA is TGTGCCATCAGTGAGTCCCTCACAGGGACTGGCCGCCAAAGTTACAATGAGCAGTTCTTC.

The chain uses TRBV5-1 and TRBJ2-3; a weak D match, TRBD2 (5 bases). V was trimmed by 2 bases and J by 1 base, leaving 8 bases between them. The length of the CDR3 is 14 residues. Germline V gives CDR1 SGHRS, CDR2 YFSETQ. The chain's CDR3 is CASSFRGRTDTQYF. The CDR3 bases are TGCGCCAGCAGCTTCCGCGGGCGCACAGATACGCAGTATTTT.

The chain is built from TRBV29-1 and TRBJ2-5; D not resolved. Trimming removed 7 bases at V and 4 bases at J, with 13 bases between. CDR1 and CDR2 from the germline V gene are SQVTM and ANQGSEA. CDR3 length: 12 residues. CDR3 loop: CSEGELGETQYF. The CDR3 DNA follows: TGCAGCGAAGGAGAATTGGGAGAGACCCAGTACTTC.

The rearrangement links TRBV20-1 to TRBJ2-5; D possibly uses TRBD1 or TRBD2 (6 bases each). Trimming pared 5 bases from V and 2 bases from J, leaving 18 bases between. The CDR3 is 15 residues long. Germline lookup yields CDR1 DFQATT and CDR2 SNEGSKA (reference sequence). CDR3 amino acids: CSARPGGGGQETQYF. The DNA of the CDR3 is TGCAGTGCTCGCCCAGGTGGAGGGGGTCAAGAGACCCAGTACTTC.

This clonotype was seen a single time. The chain uses TRBV4-3 and TRBJ2-1, with TRBD1 identical over 9 bases. Germline V CDR1 and CDR2: LGHNA, YSLEER. The trim removed 4 bases at V and 8 bases at J, leaving 9 bases unmatched. This CDR3 has 15 amino acids. The CDR3 is CASSPVGTGYDEQFF. The CDR3 DNA reads TGCGCCAGCAGCCCAGTCGGGACAGGGTACGATGAGCAGTTCTTC.

The gene calls are TRBV4-3 and TRBJ1-1; D not resolved. V was shortened by 1 base and J by 6 bases, with 21 bases between the two germline ends. Germline V gives CDR1 LGHNA, CDR2 YSLEER. The CDR3 contains 17 residues. As DNA, the CDR3 is TGCGCCAGCAGCCAAGGGGCGGGCTCCCTTCCTCCTGCTGAAGCTTTCTTT. Its translation: CASSQGAGSLPPAEAFF.

The chain uses TRBV2 and TRBJ2-1, with D hard to call. V was cut by 3 bases and J by 11 bases, with 8 bases left in between. Germline CDR1 reads SNHLY; CDR2 reads FYNNEI. This CDR3 is built from 11 residues. For the CDR3, the DNA is TGTGCCAGCAGTGAGGCTTATAAGCAGTTCTTC. Its translation is CASSEAYKQFF.

This chain uses TRBV9 with TRBJ2-7; 8 positions agree with TRBD2. Germline lookup yields CDR1 SGDLS and CDR2 YYNGEE. This CDR3 has 14 amino acids. The V and J ends lost 2 bases and 5 bases, in that order; junction bases with no gene match: 6. CDR3: CASSVASGWDEQYF. CDR3 DNA sequence: TGTGCCAGCAGCGTGGCTAGCGGGTGGGACGAGCAGTACTTC.

This clonotype showed up just a few times. The gene calls are TRBV9 and TRBJ1-1; D gene ambiguous. The CDR3 is 14 residues long. The V end was cut by 4 bases, the J end by 1 base, with 11 bases between. The germline gives CDR1 SGDLS, CDR2 YYNGEE. In DNA form, the CDR3 reads TGTGCCAGCAGCACCGGCGTGGAGAACACTGAAGCTTTCTTT. It is translated as CASSTGVENTEAFF. The entire variable domain, with the rest obtained from reference TRBV9 and TRBJ1-1, is as follows: DSGVTQTPKHLITATGQRVTLRCSPRSGDLSVYWYQQSLDQGLQFLIQYYNGEERAKGNILERFSAQQFPDLHSELNLSSLELGDSALYFCASSTGVENTEAFFGQGTRLTVV.

The chain joins TRBV18 to TRBJ2-2, with no clear D. The CDR3 contains 13 residues. Trimming removed 2 bases from V and 6 bases from J, with 7 bases in between. CDR1 is KGHSH and CDR2 is LQKENI in the germline V gene. CDR3 nucleotides: TGTGCCAGCTCACCAATCTGGCCCGGGGAGCTGTTTTTT. It is translated as CASSPIWPGELFF.

V is TRBV12-3 or TRBV12-4 and J is TRBJ2-7; TRBD2 aligns across 11 bases. CDR3 length equals 17 residues. The J segment lost 0 bases and the V segment lost 6 bases, leaving 10 bases of the junction unmatched. The DNA of the CDR3 is TGTGCCAGCAGCTCTCCGGGACTAGCGGAGAGCTCCTACGAGCAGTACTTC. It is translated as CASSSPGLAESSYEQYF.

V is TRBV20-1 and J is TRBJ2-1; the D gene is possibly TRBD1 (5 bases). The germline V gene encodes CDR1 DFQATT and CDR2 SNEGSKA (reference sequence). V was cut by 3 bases and J by 2 bases, with 17 bases left in between. The CDR3 sequence is 16 residues long. This CDR3 is CSASPLDSSAYNEQFF. CDR3 coding DNA: TGCAGTGCTAGTCCACTCGACAGTTCAGCCTACAATGAGCAGTTCTTC.